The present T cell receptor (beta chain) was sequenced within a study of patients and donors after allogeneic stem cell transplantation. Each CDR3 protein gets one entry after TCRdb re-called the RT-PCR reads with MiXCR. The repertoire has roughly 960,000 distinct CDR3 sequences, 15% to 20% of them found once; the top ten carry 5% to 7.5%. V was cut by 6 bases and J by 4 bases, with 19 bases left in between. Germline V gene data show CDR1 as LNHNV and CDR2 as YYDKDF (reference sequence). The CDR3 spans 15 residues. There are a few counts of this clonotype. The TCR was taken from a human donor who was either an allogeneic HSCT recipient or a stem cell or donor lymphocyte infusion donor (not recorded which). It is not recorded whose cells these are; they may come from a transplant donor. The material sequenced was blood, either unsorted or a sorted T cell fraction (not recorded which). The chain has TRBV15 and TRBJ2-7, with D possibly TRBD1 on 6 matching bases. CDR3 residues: CATSMPRTARYEQYF. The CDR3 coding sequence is TGTGCCACCAGTATGCCCAGGACAGCCCGGTACGAGCAGTACTTC. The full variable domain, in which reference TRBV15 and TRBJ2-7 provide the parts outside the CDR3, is DAMVIQNPRYQVTQFGKPVTLSCSQTLNHNVMYWYQQKSSQAPKLLFHYYDKDFNNEADTPDNFQSRRPNTSFCFLDIRSPGLGDTAMYLCATSMPRTARYEQYFGPGTRLTVT.